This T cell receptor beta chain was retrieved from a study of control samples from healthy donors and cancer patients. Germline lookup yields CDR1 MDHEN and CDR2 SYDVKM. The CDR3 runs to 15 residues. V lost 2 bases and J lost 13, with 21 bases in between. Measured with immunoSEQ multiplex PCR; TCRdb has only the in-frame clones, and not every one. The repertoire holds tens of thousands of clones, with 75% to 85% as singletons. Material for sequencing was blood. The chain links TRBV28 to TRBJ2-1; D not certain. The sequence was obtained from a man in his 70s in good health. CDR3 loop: CASSLPPAYSSSQFF. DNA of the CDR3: TGTGCCAGCAGTTTACCCCCGGCCTATTCGTCCTCCCAGTTCTTC.